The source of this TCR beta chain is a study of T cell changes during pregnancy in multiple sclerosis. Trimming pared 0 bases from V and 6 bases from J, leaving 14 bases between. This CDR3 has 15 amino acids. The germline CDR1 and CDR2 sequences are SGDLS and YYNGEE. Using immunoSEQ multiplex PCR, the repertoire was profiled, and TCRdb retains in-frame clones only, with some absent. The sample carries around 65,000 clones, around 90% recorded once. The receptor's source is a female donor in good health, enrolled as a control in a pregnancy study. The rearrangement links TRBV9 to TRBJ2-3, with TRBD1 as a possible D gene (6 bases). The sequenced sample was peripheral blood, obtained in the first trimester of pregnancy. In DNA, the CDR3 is TGTGCCAGCAGCGTAGCGGCAGGGGCCGCGGATACGCAGTATTTT. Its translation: CASSVAAGAADTQYF.